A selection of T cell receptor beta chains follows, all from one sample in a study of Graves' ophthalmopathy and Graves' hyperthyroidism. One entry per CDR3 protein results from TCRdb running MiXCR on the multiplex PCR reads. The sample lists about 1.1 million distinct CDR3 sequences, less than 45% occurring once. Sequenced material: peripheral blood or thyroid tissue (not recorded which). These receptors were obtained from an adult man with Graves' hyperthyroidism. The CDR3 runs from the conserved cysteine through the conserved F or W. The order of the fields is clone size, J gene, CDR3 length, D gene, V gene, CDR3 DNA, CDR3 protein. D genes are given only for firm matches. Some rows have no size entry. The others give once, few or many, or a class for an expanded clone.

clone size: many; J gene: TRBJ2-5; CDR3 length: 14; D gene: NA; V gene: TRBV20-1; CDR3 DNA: TGCAGTGCTAGAGTTTGGCCCTTCTGGGAGACCCAGTACTTC; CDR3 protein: CSARVWPFWETQYF
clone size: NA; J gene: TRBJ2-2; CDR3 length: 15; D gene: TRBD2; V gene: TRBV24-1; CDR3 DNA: TGTGCCACCAGTCGGGCTAGCGGGATGGCCGGGGAGCTGTTTTTT; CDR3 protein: CATSRASGMAGELFF
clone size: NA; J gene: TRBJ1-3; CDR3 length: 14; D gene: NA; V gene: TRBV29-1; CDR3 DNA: TGCAGCGCCAAGCAGGCAAGCTCTGGAAACACCATATATTTT; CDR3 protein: CSAKQASSGNTIYF
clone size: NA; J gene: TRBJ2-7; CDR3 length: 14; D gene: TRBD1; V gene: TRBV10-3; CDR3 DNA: TGTGCCATCATGGGGACAGGTGTATGGGACGAGCAGTACTTC; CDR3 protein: CAIMGTGVWDEQYF
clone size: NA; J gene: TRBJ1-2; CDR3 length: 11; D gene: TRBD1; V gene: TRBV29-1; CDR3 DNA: TGCAGCGTTACAGGGACAGATGGCTACACCTTC; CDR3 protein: CSVTGTDGYTF
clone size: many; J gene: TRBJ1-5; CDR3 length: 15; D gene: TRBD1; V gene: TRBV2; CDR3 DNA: TGTGCCAGCAGTGAAGAAGCGACAGGGGTTCAGCCCCAGCATTTT; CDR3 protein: CASSEEATGVQPQHF
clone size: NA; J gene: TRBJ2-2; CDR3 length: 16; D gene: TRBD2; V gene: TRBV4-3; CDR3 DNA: TGCGCCAGCAGCCCAGGACTAGCGGAGAACACCGGGGAGCTGTTTTTT; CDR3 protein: CASSPGLAENTGELFF
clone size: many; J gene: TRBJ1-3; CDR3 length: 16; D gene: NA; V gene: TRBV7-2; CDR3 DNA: TGTGCCAGCAGCCGCCGGGTTGCATCCTCTGGAAACACCATATATTTT; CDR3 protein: CASSRRVASSGNTIYF
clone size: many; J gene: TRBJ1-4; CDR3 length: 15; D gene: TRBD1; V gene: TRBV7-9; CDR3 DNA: TGTGCCAGCAGGGGGACAGGGGAACCTAATGAAAAACTGTTTTTT; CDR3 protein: CASRGTGEPNEKLFF
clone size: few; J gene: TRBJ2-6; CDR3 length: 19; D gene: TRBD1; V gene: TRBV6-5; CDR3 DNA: TGTGCCAGCAGAACCTGGGGGACAGTAAGATTCTCTGGGGCCAACGTCCTGACTTTC; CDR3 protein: CASRTWGTVRFSGANVLTF
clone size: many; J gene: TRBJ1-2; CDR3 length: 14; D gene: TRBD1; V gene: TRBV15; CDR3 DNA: TGTGCCACCAGCCCACGACAGGGTAGCTATGGCTACACCTTC; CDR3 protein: CATSPRQGSYGYTF
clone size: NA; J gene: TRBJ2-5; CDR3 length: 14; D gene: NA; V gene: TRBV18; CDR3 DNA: TGTGCCAGCTCACCATACGGTGAACAAGAGACCCAGTACTTC; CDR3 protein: CASSPYGEQETQYF
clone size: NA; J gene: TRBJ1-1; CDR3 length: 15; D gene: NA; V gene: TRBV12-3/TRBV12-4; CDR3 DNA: TGTGCCAGCAGTTTAGGAAATAAGGGGGGCACTGAAGCTTTCTTT; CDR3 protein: CASSLGNKGGTEAFF
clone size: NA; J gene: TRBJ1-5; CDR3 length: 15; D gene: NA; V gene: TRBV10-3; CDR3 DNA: TGTGCCATCAGTGAGTCGACAGTTAGCAATCAGCCCCAGCATTTT; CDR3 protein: CAISESTVSNQPQHF
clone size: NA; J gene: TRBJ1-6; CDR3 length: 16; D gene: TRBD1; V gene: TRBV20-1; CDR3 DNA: TGCAGTGCTAAGACAGGGAGGTTGGAGGGAAATTCACCCCTCCACTTT; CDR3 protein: CSAKTGRLEGNSPLHF
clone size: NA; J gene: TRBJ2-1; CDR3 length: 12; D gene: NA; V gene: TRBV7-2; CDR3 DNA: TGTGCCAGCAGCTTCCTAGCAAATGAGCAGTTCTTC; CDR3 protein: CASSFLANEQFF
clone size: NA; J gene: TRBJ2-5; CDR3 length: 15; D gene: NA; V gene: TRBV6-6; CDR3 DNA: TGTGCCAGCAGTTACTCGCAGGAAGGACAAGAGACCCAGTACTTC; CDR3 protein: CASSYSQEGQETQYF
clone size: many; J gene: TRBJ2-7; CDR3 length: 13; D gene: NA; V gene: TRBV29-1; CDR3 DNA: TGCAGCGTTGAAGATACTCCTGGGTACGAGCAGTACTTC; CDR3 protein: CSVEDTPGYEQYF
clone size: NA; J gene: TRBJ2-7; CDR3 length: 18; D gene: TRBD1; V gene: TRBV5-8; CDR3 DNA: TGCGCCAGCAGCTTAGGAGCGGGACAGGGGACGTCGTTACGCCAGCAGTACTTC; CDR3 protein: CASSLGAGQGTSLRQQYF
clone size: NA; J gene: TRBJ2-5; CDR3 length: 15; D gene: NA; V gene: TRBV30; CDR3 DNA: TGTGCCTGGATGCCAGGGGTAGCGGGCAAAGAGACCCAGTACTTC; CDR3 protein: CAWMPGVAGKETQYF
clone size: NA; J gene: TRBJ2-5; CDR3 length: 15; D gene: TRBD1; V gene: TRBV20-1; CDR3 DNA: TGCGGTGCTAGAGTGGTGGACAGGGTCCAAGAGACCCAGTACTTC; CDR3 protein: CGARVVDRVQETQYF
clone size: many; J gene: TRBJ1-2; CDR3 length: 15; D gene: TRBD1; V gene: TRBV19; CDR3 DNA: TGTGCCAGTAGTATTGGGCAGGGGGCCCACTATGGCTACACCTTC; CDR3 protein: CASSIGQGAHYGYTF
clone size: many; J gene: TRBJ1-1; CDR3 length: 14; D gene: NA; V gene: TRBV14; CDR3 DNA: TGTGCCAGCAGCCAAAGTTTGCGAGTAACTGAAGCTTTCTTT; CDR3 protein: CASSQSLRVTEAFF
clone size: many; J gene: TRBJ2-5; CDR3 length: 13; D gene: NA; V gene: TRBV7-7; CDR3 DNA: TGTGCCAGCAGCCCCCGGACAGTAGAGACCCAGTACTTC; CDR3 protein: CASSPRTVETQYF
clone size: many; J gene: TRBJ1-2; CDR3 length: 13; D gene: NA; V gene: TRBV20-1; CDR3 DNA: TGCAGTGCTAGAGATCCCGGTAGAGCGGGCTACACCTTC; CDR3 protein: CSARDPGRAGYTF
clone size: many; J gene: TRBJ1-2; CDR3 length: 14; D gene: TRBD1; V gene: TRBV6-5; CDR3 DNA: TGTGCCAGCAGCTCGGACAGGGGGCGCGATGGCTACACCTTC; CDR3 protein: CASSSDRGRDGYTF
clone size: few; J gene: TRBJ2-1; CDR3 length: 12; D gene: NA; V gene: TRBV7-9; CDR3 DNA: TGTGCCAGCAGCTTAGAAGGTGATGAGCAGTTCTTC; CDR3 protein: CASSLEGDEQFF
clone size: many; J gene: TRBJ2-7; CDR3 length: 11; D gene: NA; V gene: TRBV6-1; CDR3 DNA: TGTGCCAGCAGTACCAGACAGGATCAGTACTTC; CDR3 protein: CASSTRQDQYF
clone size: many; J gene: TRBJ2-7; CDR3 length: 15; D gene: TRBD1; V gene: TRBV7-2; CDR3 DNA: TGTGCCAGCAGCTTAGGTAAAGGGGGCATCTACGAGCAGTACTTC; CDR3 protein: CASSLGKGGIYEQYF
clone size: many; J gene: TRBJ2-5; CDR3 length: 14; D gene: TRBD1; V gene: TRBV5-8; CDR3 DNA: TGTGCCAGCAGCTTGCCGGGACAGCAAGAGACCCAGTACTTC; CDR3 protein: CASSLPGQQETQYF
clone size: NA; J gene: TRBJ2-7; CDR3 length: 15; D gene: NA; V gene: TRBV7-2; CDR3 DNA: TGTGCCAGCAAGTTCATGTTAGGGCAGTCCTACGAGCAGTACTTC; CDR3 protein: CASKFMLGQSYEQYF
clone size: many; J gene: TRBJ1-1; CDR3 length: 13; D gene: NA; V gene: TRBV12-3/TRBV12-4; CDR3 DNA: TGTGCCAGCAGCTTAGCCAGGAACACTGAAGCTTTCTTT; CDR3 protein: CASSLARNTEAFF
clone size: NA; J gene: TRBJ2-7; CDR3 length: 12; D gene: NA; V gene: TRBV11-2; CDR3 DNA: TGTGCCTGGAGTGCCGGACGCTACGAGCAGTACTTC; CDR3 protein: CAWSAGRYEQYF
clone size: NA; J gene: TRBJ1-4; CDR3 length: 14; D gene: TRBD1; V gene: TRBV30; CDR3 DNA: TGTGCCTGGAAAAACCGGGACAGGGGTGAAAAACTGTTTTTT; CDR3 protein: CAWKNRDRGEKLFF
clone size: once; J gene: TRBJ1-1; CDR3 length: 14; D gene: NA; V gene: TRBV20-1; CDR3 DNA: TGCAGTGCTAGACTCGGAAATTTGAGAACTGAATCTTTCTTT; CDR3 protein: CSARLGNLRTESFF
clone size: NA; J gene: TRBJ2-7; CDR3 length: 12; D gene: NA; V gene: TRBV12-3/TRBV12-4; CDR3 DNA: TGTGCCAGCAGTTTTGGGTCCAGAGCACAGTACTTC; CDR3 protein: CASSFGSRAQYF
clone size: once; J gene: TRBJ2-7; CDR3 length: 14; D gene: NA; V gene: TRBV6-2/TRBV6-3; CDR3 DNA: TGTGCCAGCAGTTACTCAGGGTCCCCTAACGAGCAGTACTTC; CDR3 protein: CASSYSGSPNEQYF
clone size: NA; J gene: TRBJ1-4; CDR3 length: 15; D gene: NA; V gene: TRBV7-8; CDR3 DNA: TGTGCCAGCAGCCGACGGGGAAGGGAAGCAGAAAAACTGTTTTTT; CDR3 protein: CASSRRGREAEKLFF
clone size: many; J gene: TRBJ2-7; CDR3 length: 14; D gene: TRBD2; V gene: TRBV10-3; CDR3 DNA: TGTGCCATCAGTGAGTTCGAGCGGGGTTACGAGCAGTACTTC; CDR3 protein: CAISEFERGYEQYF
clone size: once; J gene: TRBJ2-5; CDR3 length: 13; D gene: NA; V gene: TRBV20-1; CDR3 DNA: TGCAGTGCCTTAGGGCAGGGAGGCGAGACCCAGTACTTC; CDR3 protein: CSALGQGGETQYF
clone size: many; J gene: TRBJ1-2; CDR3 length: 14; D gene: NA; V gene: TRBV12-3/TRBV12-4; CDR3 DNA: TGTGCCAGCAGTTTAGGCGCCCGCCATGGTGGCTACACCTTC; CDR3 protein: CASSLGARHGGYTF
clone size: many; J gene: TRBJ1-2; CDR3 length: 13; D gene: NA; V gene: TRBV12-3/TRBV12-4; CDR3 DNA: TGTGCCAGCAGTTTCCGCAACTCCTATGGCTACACCTTC; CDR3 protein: CASSFRNSYGYTF
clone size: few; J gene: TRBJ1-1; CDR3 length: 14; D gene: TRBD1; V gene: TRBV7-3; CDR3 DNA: TGTGCCAGCAGCCCCCATGGACAGGGGCCTGAAGCTTTCTTT; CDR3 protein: CASSPHGQGPEAFF